The T cell receptor (beta chain) described here comes from a study of PD-1 blockade in classical Hodgkin lymphoma (dated by TCRdb to between 2020 and 2021). Looking at the study overall: Nivolumab dosing was 3 mg/kg intravenously every 2 weeks, continuing until either disease progression or unacceptable toxicity. To define a peripheral blood immune signature of response to PD-1 blockade in classical Hodgkin lymphoma, the study combined TCR beta sequencing with CyTOF. Results the study describes overall, beyond this receptor: Baseline TCR diversity was reported to be lower in newly diagnosed patients than in healthy donors, and even lower in relapsed/refractory patients. Trial patients with a complete response had baseline diversity similar to that of newly diagnosed patients, while partial responders and progressors had significantly lower diversity. The study covered only a single clinical trial cohort, and the causes of the repertoire differences, possibly disease activity or prior therapy, were still not defined. By C4D1, a significant rise was seen in CD4+ TCR diversity but not in CD8+ TCR diversity (p=0.0027 vs p=0.16), and the rise was most apparent among complete responders (p=0.02). Lower diversity was seen in patients whose nivolumab began less than 1 year after ASCT, and these patients were left out of later analyses so that immune reconstitution would not confound the results.

In the paper's terms, the time point label means: cycle 4 day 1 (C4D1), after more than 5 weeks of nivolumab. Every trial patient had relapsed following autologous stem cell transplantation, and prior brentuximab vedotin exposure was what differed among cohorts A, B and C. CD4+ T cells were purified from thawed PBMCs by magnetic negative selection with a Miltenyi CD4+ T cell isolation kit. The trial cohort comprised roughly 50 patients with relapsed/refractory classical Hodgkin lymphoma whose best overall responses were complete response, partial response or progressive disease. Trial patients were treated with single-agent nivolumab in the multi-cohort phase II CheckMate 205 trial. An independent review committee assessed best overall response using the 2007 International Working Group response criteria. PBMCs from the trial were collected at three points: immediately before nivolumab initiation (C1D1), and during therapy at cycle 2 day 1 and cycle 4 day 1. Peripheral blood was collected in 8 mL Vacutainer Cell Preparation Tubes, from which PBMCs were isolated by centrifugation and then cryopreserved. Purified CD4+ and CD8+ fractions were prepared only for cases with an additional available PBMC sample. Magnetically labelled cells were depleted on LS columns in a quadroMACS separator, and the flow-through was collected as the purified fraction.

About this clone: What this receptor recognizes is not known. The input lacks base qualities; no much larger clone sits a single base away.

Genomic DNA was extracted with the Qiagen DNeasy kit from unsorted PBMCs and from negatively selected CD4+ and CD8+ fractions. Amplification of TCR beta CDR3 regions was done by immunoSEQ multiplex PCR with primers that anneal to V and J segments. Amplification bias was minimized using a synthetic immune receptor repertoire, and residual bias was removed computationally after sequencing. Regarding the original processing steps: Custom Python scripts were used to quantify repertoire diversity as the Shannon entropy index. Unsorted, CD4+ and CD8+ repertoires were analyzed separately, except for combined analyses in which CD4+ and CD8+ sequences were merged in silico. Clonal expansion was defined as a frequency increase of at least 2-fold after treatment compared with C1D1, and clones undetected at baseline were assigned a pseudocount of 0.5. Singleton clones were defined as clones with 0 or 1 copy at C1D1, and non-singleton clones were defined as clones with 2 or more copies. By matching protein sequences in sorted samples from the same patient, clones expanded in unsorted samples were annotated as CD4+, CD8+ or unknown. Wilcoxon tests on paired samples were used to test changes in diversity from C1D1 to C4D1. TCRdb took over this immuneACCESS table, retaining in-frame rearrangements with V and J assigned. Such tables are incomplete; in checked studies, under half of the missing clones stem from an unresolved V gene, and the remainder is unexplained. V and J calls and clone size are those listed in that table; D and trimming were worked out from the DNA. Within this sample are roughly 29,000 clones, with over 75% of them counted one time only. The ten largest clones take up roughly 0.52% of the sample.

From the germline V gene, CDR1 is SNHLY and CDR2 is FYNNEI. The CDR3 contains 11 residues, cysteine and phenylalanine counted. CDR3 DNA only is kept here, 33 bases in frame from base 1. V sheds 7 bases and J sheds 10 bases, leaving 11 bases between their ends. Here the sequenced sample was CD4+ T cells from blood, taken before the fourth cycle of nivolumab. The chain is made from TRBV2 and TRBJ2-1; perhaps TRBD1 is the D gene, with 5 bases matching. This TCR came from a human donor with classical Hodgkin lymphoma. CDR3 reads: CASTLGQEQFF. In nucleotide form, the sequence is TGTGCCAGCACCCTCGGACAAGAGCAGTTCTTC. With all but the CDR3 taken from the reference TRBV2 and TRBJ2-1 genes, the full variable domain is: EPEVTQTPSHQVTQMGQEVILRCVPISNHLYFYWYRQILGQKVEFLVSFYNNEISEKSEIFDDQFSVERPDGSNFTLKIRSTKLEDSAMYFCASTLGQEQFFGPGTRLTVL.